This T cell receptor (beta chain) was recorded in a study of shared clonotypes between healthy human individuals. Germline CDR1 is SGHKS and CDR2 is YYEKEE (reference sequence). After removal of 3 bases from V and 6 bases from J, the junction contained 10 bases not matched to a gene. The CDR3 totals 15 residues. Subsets obtained from CD4+ cells comprised CD45RA+ naive and CD45RA-negative memory cells. The assay was immunoSEQ multiplex PCR, and TCRdb's table has in-frame clones only and misses some. Of about 520,000 clones detected, about 96% appear once; the ten largest clones hold about 0.06%. The TCR sequence derives from a woman aged 25 to 39 in good health. Input material: naive CD4+ T cells sorted from blood. Subset defined: CD45RA+ positively selected. This chain uses TRBV5-5 with TRBJ2-7; 9 bases map to TRBD1. The CDR3 loop is CASSSRDRAPSEQYF. Here the CDR3 DNA reads TGTGCCAGCAGCTCCCGGGACAGGGCCCCCTCCGAGCAGTACTTC.